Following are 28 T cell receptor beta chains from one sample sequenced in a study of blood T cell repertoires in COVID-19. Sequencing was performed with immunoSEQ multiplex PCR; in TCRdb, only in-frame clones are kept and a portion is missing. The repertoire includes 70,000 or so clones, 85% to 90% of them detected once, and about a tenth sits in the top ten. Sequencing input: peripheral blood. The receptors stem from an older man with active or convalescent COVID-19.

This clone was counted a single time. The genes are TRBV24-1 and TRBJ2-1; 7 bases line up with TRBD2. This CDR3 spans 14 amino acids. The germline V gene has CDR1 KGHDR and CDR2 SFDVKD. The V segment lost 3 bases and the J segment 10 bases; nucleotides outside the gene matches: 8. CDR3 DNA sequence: TGTGCCACCAGTGATACACAGAGGGACTACGAGCAGTTCTTC. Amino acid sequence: CATSDTQRDYEQFF.

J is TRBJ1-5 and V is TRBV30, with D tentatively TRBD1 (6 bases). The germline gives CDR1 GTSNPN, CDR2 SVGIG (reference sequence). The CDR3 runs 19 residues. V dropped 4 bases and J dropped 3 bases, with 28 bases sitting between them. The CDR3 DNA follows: TGTGCCTGGACCCCAGGTCCCCCCCGGGGCCAGGGGTTCAATCAGCCCCAGCATTTT. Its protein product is CAWTPGPPRGQGFNQPQHF. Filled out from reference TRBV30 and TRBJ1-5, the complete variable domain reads SQTIHQWPATLVQPVGSPLSLECTVEGTSNPNLYWYRQAAGRGLQLLFYSVGIGQISSEVPQNLSASRPQDRQFILSSKKLLLSDSGFYLCAWTPGPPRGQGFNQPQHFGDGTRLSIL.

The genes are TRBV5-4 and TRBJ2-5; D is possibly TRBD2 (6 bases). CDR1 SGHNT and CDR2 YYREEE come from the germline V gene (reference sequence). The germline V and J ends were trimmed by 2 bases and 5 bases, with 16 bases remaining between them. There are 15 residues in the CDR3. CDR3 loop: CASSLNTGVGETQYF. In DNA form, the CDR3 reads TGTGCCAGCAGCTTAAACACGGGAGTTGGGGAGACCCAGTACTTC.

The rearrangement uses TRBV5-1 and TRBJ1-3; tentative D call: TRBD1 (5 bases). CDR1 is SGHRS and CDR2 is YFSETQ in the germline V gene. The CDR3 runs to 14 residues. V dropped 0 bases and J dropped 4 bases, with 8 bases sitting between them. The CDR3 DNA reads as TGCGCCAGCAGCTTGGCTACAGGAGGAAACACCATATATTTT. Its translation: CASSLATGGNTIYF.

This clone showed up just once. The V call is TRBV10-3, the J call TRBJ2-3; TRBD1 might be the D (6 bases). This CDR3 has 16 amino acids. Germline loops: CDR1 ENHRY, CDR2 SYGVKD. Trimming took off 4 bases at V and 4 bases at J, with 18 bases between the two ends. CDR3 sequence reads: CAISGVNRVVADTQYF. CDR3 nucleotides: TGTGCCATCAGTGGAGTGAACAGGGTAGTTGCAGATACGCAGTATTTT.

The CDR3 sequence: CASSKQRGTEAFF. CDR3 in DNA: TGTGCCAGTAGTAAACAACGGGGGACTGAAGCTTTCTTT. The chain is built from TRBV19 and TRBJ1-1; tentatively, D is TRBD1 (5 bases). Germline lookup yields CDR1 LNHDA and CDR2 SQIVND (reference sequence). This CDR3 comprises 13 residues. V lost 4 bases and J 5 bases, leaving 11 bases between the germline ends.

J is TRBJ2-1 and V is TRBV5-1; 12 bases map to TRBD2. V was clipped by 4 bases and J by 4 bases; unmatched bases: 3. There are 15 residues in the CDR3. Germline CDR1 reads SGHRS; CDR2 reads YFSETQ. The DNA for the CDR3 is TGCGCCAGCAGCCTTACTAGCGGGAGGTACAATGAGCAGTTCTTC. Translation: CASSLTSGRYNEQFF.

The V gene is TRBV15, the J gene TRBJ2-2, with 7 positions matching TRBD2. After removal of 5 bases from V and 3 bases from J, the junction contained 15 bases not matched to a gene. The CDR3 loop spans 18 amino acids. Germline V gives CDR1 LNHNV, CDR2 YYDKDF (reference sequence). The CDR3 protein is CATSPRLALPRDTGELFF. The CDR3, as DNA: TGTGCCACCAGCCCTCGACTAGCCCTGCCTCGGGACACCGGGGAGCTGTTTTTT. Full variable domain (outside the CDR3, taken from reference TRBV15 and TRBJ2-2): DAMVIQNPRYQVTQFGKPVTLSCSQTLNHNVMYWYQQKSSQAPKLLFHYYDKDFNNEADTPDNFQSRRPNTSFCFLDIRSPGLGDTAMYLCATSPRLALPRDTGELFFGEGSRLTVL.

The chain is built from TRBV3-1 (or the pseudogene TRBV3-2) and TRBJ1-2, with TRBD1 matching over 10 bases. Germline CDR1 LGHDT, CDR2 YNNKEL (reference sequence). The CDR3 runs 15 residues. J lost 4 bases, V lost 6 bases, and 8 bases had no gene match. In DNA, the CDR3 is TGTGCCAGCAGTACCGGGACAGGGGACCTCTATGGCTACACCTTC. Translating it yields CASSTGTGDLYGYTF.

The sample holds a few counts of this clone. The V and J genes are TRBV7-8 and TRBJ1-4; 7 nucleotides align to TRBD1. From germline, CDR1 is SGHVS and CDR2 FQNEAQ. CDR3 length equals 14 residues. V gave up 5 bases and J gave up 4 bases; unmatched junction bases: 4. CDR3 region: CASSRQGFNEKLFF. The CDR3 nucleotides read TGTGCCAGCAGCCGACAGGGCTTTAATGAAAAACTGTTTTTT.

CDR3 protein: CATSLGQAGQPQHF. The DNA for the CDR3 is TGTGCCACCAGCCTTGGGCAGGCAGGTCAGCCCCAGCATTTT. V and J are TRBV15 and TRBJ1-5; D gene ambiguous. The CDR3 has 14 residues. Germline V gene data show CDR1 as LNHNV and CDR2 as YYDKDF (reference sequence). V was pared by 5 bases and J by 6 bases, with 14 bases between.

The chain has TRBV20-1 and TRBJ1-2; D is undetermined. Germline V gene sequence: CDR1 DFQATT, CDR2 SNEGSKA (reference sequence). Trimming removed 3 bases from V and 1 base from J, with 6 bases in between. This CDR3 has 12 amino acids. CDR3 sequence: CSASVHNYGYTF. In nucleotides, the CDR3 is TGCAGTGCTAGTGTACATAACTATGGCTACACCTTC.

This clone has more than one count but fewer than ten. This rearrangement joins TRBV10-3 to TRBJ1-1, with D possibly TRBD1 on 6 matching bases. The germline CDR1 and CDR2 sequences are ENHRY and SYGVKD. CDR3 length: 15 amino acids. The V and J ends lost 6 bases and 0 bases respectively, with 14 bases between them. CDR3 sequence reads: CAIREQGYLNTEAFF. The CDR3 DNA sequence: TGTGCCATCAGGGAACAGGGATACTTGAACACTGAAGCTTTCTTT.

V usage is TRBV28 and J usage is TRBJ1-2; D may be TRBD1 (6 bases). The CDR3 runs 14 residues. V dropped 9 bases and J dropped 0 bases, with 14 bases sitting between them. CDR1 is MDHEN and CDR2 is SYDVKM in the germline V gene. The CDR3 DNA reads TGTGCCAGTAGGGCTGGGACAACTAACTATGGCTACACCTTC. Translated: CASRAGTTNYGYTF.

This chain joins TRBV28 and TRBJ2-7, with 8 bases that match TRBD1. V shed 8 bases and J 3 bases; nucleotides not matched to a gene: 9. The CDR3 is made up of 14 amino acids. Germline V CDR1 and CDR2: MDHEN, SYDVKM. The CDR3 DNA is TGTGCCAGCCGGACAGGGCCCTCCCTCTACGAGCAGTACTTC. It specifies CASRTGPSLYEQYF.

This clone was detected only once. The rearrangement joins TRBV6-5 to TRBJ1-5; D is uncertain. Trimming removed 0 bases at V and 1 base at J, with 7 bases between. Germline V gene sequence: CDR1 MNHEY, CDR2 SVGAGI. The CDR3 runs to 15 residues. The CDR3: CASSYSSGSNQPQHF. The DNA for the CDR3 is TGTGCCAGCAGTTACTCGTCAGGAAGCAATCAGCCCCAGCATTTT.

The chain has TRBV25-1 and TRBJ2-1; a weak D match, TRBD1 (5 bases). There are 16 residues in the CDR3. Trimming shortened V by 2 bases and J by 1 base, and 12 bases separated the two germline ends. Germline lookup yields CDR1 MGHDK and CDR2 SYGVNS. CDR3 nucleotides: TGTGCCAGCAGTGAAGTAGGGGTCGGTTCCTACAATGAGCAGTTCTTC. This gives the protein CASSEVGVGSYNEQFF. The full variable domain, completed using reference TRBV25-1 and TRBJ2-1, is EADIYQTPRYLVIGTGKKITLECSQTMGHDKMYWYQQDPGMELHLIHYSYGVNSTEKGDLSSESTVSRIRTEHFPLTLESARPSHTSQYLCASSEVGVGSYNEQFFGPGTRLTVL.

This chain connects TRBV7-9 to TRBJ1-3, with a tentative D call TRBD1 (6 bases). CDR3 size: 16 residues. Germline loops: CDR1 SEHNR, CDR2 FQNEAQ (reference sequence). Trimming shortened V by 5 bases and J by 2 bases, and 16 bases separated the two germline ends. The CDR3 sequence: CASSPPNHRAGNTIYF. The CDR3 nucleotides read TGTGCCAGCAGCCCTCCAAACCACAGGGCTGGAAACACCATATATTTT.

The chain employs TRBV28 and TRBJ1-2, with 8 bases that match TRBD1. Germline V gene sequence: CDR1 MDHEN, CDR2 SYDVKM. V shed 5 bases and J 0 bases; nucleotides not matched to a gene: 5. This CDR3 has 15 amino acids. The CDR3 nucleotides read TGTGCCAGCAGTCCCGGGGGACAGGCTAACTATGGCTACACCTTC. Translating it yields CASSPGGQANYGYTF.

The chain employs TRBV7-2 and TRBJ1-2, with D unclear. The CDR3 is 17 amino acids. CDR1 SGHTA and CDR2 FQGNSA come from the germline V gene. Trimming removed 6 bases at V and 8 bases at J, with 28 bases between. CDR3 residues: CASSPRPGTARKRGYTF. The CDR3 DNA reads TGTGCCAGCAGTCCCCGACCCGGCACAGCGAGAAAGCGGGGCTACACCTTC.

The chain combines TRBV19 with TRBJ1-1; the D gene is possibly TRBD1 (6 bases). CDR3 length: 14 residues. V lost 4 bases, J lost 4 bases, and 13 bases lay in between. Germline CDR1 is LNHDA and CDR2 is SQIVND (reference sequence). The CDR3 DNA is TGTGCCAGTAGTACCTACACAGGGAGCACTGAAGCTTTCTTT. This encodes CASSTYTGSTEAFF. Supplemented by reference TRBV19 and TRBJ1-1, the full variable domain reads DGGITQSPKYLFRKEGQNVTLSCEQNLNHDAMYWYRQDPGQGLRLIYYSQIVNDFQKGDIAEGYSVSREKKESFPLTVTSAQKNPTAFYLCASSTYTGSTEAFFGQGTRLTVV.

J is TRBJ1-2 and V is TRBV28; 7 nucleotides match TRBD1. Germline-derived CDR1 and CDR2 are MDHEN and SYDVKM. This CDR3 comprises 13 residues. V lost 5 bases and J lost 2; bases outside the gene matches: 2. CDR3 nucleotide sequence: TGTGCCAGCAGTGTGGGACAGAACTATGGCTACACCTTC. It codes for CASSVGQNYGYTF.

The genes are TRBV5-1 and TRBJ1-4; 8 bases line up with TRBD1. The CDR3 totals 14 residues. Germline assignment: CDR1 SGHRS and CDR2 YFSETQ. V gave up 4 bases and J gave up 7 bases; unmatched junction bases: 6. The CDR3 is CASSPGTGLEKLFF. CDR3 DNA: TGCGCCAGCAGCCCTGGGACAGGCCTTGAAAAACTGTTTTTT.

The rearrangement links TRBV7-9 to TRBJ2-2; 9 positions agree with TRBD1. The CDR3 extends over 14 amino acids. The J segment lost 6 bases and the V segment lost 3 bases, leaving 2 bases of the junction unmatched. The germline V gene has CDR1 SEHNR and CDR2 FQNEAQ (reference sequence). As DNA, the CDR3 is TGTGCCAGCAGCTTGACAGGGGGATCCGGGGAGCTGTTTTTT. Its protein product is CASSLTGGSGELFF.

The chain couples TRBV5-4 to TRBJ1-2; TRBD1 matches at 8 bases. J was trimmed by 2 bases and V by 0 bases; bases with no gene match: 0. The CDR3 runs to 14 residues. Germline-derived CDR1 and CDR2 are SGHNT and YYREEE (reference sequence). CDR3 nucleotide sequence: TGTGCCAGCAGCTTGGGGACAGGGAACTATGGCTACACCTTC. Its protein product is CASSLGTGNYGYTF.

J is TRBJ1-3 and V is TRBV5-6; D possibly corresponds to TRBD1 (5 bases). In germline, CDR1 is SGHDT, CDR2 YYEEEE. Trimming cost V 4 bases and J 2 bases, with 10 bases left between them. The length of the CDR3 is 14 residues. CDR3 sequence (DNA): TGTGCCAGCAGCGTAGGGGTAACTGGAAACACCATATATTTT. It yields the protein CASSVGVTGNTIYF.

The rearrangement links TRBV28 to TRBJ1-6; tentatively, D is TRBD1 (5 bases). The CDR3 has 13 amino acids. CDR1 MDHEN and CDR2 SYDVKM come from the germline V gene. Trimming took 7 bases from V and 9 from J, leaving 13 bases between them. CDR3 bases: TGTGCCAGCACCCGAGGAGGGGTTTCACCCCTCCACTTT. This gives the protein CASTRGGVSPLHF. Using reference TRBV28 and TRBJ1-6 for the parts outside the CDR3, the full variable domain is DVKVTQSSRYLVKRTGEKVFLECVQDMDHENMFWYRQDPGLGLRLIYFSYDVKMKEKGDIPEGYSVSREKKERFSLILESASTNQTSMYLCASTRGGVSPLHFGNGTRLTVT.

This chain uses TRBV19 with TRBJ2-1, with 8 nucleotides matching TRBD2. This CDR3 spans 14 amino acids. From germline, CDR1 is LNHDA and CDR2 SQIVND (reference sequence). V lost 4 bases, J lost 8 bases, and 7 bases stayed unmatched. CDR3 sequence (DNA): TGTGCCAGTAGTAGATACAGCGGGAGCGATGAGCAGTTCTTC. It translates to CASSRYSGSDEQFF.